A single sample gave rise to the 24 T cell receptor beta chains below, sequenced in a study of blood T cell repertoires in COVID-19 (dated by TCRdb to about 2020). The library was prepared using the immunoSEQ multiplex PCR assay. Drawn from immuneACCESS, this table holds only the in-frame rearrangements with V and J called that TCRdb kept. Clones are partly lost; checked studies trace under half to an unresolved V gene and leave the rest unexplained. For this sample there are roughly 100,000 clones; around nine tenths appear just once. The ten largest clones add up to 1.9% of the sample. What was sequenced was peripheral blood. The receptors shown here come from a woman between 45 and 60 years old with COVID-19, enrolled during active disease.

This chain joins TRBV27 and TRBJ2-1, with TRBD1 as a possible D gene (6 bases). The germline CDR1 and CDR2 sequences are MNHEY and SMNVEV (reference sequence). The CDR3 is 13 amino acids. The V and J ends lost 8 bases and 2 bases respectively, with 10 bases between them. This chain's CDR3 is CASWTAAYNEQFF. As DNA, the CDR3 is TGTGCCAGCTGGACAGCAGCCTACAATGAGCAGTTCTTC.

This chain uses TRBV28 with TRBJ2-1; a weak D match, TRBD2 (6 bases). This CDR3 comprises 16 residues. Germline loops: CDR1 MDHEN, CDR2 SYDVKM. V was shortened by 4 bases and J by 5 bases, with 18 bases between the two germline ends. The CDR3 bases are TGTGCCAGCAGTTCATCCCGCGTGGGGAGGCACAATGAGCAGTTCTTC. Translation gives CASSSSRVGRHNEQFF.

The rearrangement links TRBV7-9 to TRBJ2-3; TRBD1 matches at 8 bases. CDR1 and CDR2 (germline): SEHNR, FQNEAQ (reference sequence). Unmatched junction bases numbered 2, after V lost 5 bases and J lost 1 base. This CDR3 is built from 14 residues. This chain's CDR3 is CASSKDRGTDTQYF. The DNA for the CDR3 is TGTGCCAGCAGCAAGGACAGGGGCACAGATACGCAGTATTTT.

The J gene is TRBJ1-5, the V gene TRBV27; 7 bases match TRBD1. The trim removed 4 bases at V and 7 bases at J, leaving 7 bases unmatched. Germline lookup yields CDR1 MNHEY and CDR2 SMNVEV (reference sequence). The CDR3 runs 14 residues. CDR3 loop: CASSYQTGIQPQHF. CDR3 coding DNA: TGTGCCAGCAGTTACCAGACAGGGATCCAGCCCCAGCATTTT.

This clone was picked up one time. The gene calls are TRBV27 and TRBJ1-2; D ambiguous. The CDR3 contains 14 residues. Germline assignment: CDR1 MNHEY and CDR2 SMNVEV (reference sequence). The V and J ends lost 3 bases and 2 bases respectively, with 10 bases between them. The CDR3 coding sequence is TGTGCCAGCAGTTTTGGGCAGGCCAACTATGGCTACACCTTC. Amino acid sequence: CASSFGQANYGYTF.

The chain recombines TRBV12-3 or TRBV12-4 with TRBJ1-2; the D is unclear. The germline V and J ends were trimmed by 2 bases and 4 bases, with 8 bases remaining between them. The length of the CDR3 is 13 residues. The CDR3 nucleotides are TGTGCCAGCAGTTTAAGGAGGGTCTATGGCTACACCTTC. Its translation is CASSLRRVYGYTF.

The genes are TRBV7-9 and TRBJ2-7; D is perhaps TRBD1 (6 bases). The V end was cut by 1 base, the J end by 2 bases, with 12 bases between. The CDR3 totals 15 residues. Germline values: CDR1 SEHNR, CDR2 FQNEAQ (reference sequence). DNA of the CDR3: TGTGCCAGCAGCTTAGAGCCCCACAGGGCCTACGAGCAGTACTTC. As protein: CASSLEPHRAYEQYF.

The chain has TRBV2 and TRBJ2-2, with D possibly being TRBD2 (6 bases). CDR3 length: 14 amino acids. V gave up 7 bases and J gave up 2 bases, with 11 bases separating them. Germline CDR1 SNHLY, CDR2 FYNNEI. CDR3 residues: CASKEGINTGELFF. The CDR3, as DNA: TGTGCCAGCAAGGAGGGCATAAACACCGGGGAGCTGTTTTTT.

The DNA of the CDR3 is TGTGCCAGCTCACCAAGGGAACAGGTTAATGAAAAACTGTTTTTT. Translated: CASSPREQVNEKLFF. V is TRBV18 and J is TRBJ1-4, with D possibly being TRBD1 (5 bases). Trimming took off 2 bases at V and 4 bases at J, with 11 bases between the two ends. Germline V gene sequence: CDR1 KGHSH, CDR2 LQKENI. The CDR3 spans 15 residues.

The CDR3 is CASSQDGGYYGYTF. DNA for the CDR3: TGTGCCAGCAGCCAAGATGGGGGGTACTATGGCTACACCTTC. The J gene is TRBJ1-2, the V gene TRBV3-1 (or the pseudogene TRBV3-2); weak D call: TRBD1 (5 bases). CDR3 size: 14 residues. Germline V CDR1 and CDR2: LGHDT, YNNKEL (reference sequence). V shed 0 bases and J shed 3 bases, with 8 bases lying between them.

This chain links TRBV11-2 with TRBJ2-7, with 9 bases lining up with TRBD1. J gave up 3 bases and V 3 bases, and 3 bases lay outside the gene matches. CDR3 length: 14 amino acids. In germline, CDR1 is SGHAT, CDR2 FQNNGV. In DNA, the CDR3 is TGTGCCAGCAGCTTCCGGGACAGGGACTACGAGCAGTACTTC. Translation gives CASSFRDRDYEQYF.

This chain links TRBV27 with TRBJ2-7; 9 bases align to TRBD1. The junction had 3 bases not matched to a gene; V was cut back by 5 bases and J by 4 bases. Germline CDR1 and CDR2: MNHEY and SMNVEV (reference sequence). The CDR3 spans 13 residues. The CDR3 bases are TGTGCCAGCAGTCGGACAGGGGTATACGAGCAGTACTTC. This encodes CASSRTGVYEQYF.

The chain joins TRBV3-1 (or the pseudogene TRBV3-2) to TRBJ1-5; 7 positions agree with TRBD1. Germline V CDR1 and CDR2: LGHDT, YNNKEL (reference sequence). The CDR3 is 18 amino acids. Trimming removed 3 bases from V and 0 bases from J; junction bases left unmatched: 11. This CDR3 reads CASSQPGTASYSNQPQHF. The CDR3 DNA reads TGTGCCAGCAGCCAGCCCGGGACAGCCAGCTATAGCAATCAGCCCCAGCATTTT.

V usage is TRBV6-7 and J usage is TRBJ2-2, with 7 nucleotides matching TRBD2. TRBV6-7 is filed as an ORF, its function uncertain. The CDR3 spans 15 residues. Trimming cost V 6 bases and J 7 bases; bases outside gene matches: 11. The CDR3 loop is CASSPPGGSGGELFF. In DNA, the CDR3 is TGTGCCAGCAGCCCTCCGGGGGGTTCGGGCGGGGAGCTGTTTTTT.

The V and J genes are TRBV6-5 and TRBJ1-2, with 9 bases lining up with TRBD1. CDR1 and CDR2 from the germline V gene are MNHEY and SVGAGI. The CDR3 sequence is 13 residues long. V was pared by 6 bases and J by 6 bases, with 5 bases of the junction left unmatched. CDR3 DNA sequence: TGTGCCAGCAGCCGACAGGGGGTGGATGGCTACACCTTC. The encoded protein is CASSRQGVDGYTF.

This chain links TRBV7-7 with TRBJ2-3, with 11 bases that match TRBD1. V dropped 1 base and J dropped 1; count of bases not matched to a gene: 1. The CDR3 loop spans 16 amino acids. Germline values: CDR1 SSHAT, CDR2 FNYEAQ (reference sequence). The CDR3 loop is CASSLGDRGGTDTQYF. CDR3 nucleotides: TGTGCCAGCAGCTTAGGGGACAGGGGGGGCACAGATACGCAGTATTTT.

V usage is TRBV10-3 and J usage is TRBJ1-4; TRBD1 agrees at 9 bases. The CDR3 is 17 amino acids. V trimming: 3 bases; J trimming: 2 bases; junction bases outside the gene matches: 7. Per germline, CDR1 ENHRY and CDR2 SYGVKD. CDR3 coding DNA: TGTGCCATCAGTGAAATGGGACAGGGATTGACTAATGAAAAACTGTTTTTT. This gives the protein CAISEMGQGLTNEKLFF.

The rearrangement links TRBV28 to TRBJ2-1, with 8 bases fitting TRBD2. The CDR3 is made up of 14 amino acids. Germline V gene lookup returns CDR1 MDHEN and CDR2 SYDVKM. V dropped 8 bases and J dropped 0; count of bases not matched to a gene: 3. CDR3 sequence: CASLSGGSYNEQFF. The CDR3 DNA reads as TGTGCCAGCCTGAGCGGGGGCTCCTACAATGAGCAGTTCTTC.

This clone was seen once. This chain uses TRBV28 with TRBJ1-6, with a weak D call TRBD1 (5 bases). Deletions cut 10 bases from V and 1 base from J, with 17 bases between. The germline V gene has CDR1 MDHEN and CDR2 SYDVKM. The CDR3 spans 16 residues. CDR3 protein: CATLPGGDSYNSPLHF. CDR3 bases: TGTGCCACCCTCCCGGGAGGGGATTCCTATAATTCACCCCTCCACTTT.

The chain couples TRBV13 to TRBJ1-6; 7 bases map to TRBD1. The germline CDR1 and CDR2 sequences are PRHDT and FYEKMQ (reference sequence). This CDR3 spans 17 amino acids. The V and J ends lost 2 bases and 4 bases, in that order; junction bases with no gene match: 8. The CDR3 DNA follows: TGTGCCAGCAGCTTAAGGTTAGGGGGACAGTATAATTCACCCCTCCACTTT. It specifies CASSLRLGGQYNSPLHF.

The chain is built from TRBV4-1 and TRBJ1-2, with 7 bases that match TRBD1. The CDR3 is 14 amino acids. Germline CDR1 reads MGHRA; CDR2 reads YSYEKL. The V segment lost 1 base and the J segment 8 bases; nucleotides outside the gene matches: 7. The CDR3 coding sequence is TGCGCCAGCAGCCAAGTTAACAGGGGTGGCGGCTACACCTTC. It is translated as CASSQVNRGGGYTF.

CDR3 DNA: TGCGCCAGCAGCTTAGGTCAGGGCTTATCCTACGAGCAGTACTTC. As protein: CASSLGQGLSYEQYF. The chain is built from TRBV5-1 and TRBJ2-7, with a tentative D call TRBD1 (5 bases). This CDR3 is 15 amino acids long. Germline CDR1 SGHRS, CDR2 YFSETQ. V lost 2 bases to trimming and J lost 1 base, with 13 bases between them.

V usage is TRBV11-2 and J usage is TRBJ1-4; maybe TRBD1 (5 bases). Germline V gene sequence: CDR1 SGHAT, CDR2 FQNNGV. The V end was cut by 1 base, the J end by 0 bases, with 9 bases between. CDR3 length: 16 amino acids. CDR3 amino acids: CASSLGAGPTNEKLFF. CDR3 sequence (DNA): TGTGCCAGCAGCTTAGGGGCGGGACCAACTAATGAAAAACTGTTTTTT.

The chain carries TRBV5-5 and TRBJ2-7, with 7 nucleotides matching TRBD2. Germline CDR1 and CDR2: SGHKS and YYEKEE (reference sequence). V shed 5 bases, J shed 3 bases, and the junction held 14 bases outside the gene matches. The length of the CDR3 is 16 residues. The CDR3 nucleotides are TGTGCCAGCAGTTCTGGCCCGGCGGGGGAGGGCTACGAGCAGTACGTC. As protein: CASSSGPAGEGYEQYV.